This is a list of T cell receptor beta chains from one sample in a study of blood T cell repertoires in COVID-19. Clones were read by immunoSEQ multiplex PCR, and TCRdb kept only the in-frame ones, dropping some. The sample comprises more than 250,000 clones, around 90% of which are singletons, and around 1.7% rests with the top ten. The sequencing input was PBMCs or T cells enriched from blood (not recorded which). The source of these receptors is a young woman with acute COVID-19. The CDR3 runs from the conserved cysteine through the conserved F or W. The order of the fields is V gene, J gene, D gene, clone size, CDR3 protein, CDR3 DNA. A D gene is named only where the DNA matches it firmly. Clone size is given for some rows only: seen once, a few or many times, or a class if the clone is expanded.

v_gene: TRBV30; j_gene: TRBJ2-1; d_gene: TRBD2; abundance: once; CDR3aa: CAWSVGGSSNEQFF; CDR3nt: TGTGCCTGGAGTGTGGGCGGGAGTTCAAATGAGCAGTTCTTC
v_gene: TRBV18; j_gene: TRBJ2-5; d_gene: TRBD1; abundance: -; CDR3aa: CASTGQRQETQYF; CDR3nt: TGTGCCAGCACGGGACAGCGCCAAGAGACCCAGTACTTC
v_gene: TRBV5-1; j_gene: TRBJ2-1; d_gene: -; abundance: -; CDR3aa: CASSLGQAHNEQFF; CDR3nt: TGCGCCAGCAGCTTGGGACAGGCCCACAATGAGCAGTTCTTC
v_gene: TRBV7-2; j_gene: TRBJ2-1; d_gene: TRBD2; abundance: -; CDR3aa: CASSLNSGRYFEQFF; CDR3nt: TGTGCCAGCAGCTTAAATAGCGGGAGGTACTTTGAGCAGTTCTTC
v_gene: TRBV4-1; j_gene: TRBJ1-1; d_gene: -; abundance: -; CDR3aa: CASSQYNPNTEAFF; CDR3nt: TGCGCCAGCAGCCAATACAATCCGAACACTGAAGCTTTCTTT
v_gene: TRBV9; j_gene: TRBJ2-1; d_gene: TRBD2; abundance: -; CDR3aa: CASSDLGAGGGNEQFF; CDR3nt: TGTGCCAGCAGCGATCTTGGAGCGGGAGGGGGCAATGAGCAGTTCTTC
v_gene: TRBV6-4; j_gene: TRBJ2-1; d_gene: TRBD1; abundance: -; CDR3aa: CASSDSYGVRGRDEQFF; CDR3nt: TGTGCCAGCAGTGACTCGTATGGGGTTAGGGGGCGCGATGAGCAGTTCTTC
v_gene: TRBV24-1; j_gene: TRBJ1-4; d_gene: TRBD1; abundance: -; CDR3aa: CATGDSSTNEKLFF; CDR3nt: TGTGCCACCGGGGACAGTTCAACTAATGAAAAACTGTTTTTT
v_gene: TRBV5-6; j_gene: TRBJ1-6; d_gene: -; abundance: -; CDR3aa: CASKQSSYNSPLHF; CDR3nt: TGTGCCAGCAAACAGAGCTCCTATAATTCACCCCTCCACTTT
v_gene: TRBV19; j_gene: TRBJ2-3; d_gene: TRBD1; abundance: -; CDR3aa: CASMSWQGARDQYF; CDR3nt: TGTGCCAGTATGTCATGGCAGGGGGCGAGAGATCAGTATTTT
v_gene: TRBV27; j_gene: TRBJ1-5; d_gene: -; abundance: -; CDR3aa: CASRAGESNQPQHF; CDR3nt: TGTGCCAGCAGGGCAGGGGAAAGCAATCAGCCCCAGCATTTT
v_gene: TRBV5-1; j_gene: TRBJ1-5; d_gene: -; abundance: once; CDR3aa: CASTPEDNDSNQPQHF; CDR3nt: TGCGCCAGCACCCCCGAGGACAACGATAGCAATCAGCCCCAGCATTTT
v_gene: TRBV5-8; j_gene: TRBJ2-2; d_gene: -; abundance: -; CDR3aa: CASSLRVGTNTGELFF; CDR3nt: TGTGCCAGCAGCTTGCGGGTAGGAACGAACACCGGGGAGCTGTTTTTT
v_gene: TRBV7-9; j_gene: TRBJ2-7; d_gene: -; abundance: -; CDR3aa: CASSLADTLSSYEQYF; CDR3nt: TGTGCCAGCAGCTTAGCGGACACCCTTAGCTCCTACGAGCAGTACTTC
v_gene: TRBV7-7; j_gene: TRBJ2-1; d_gene: TRBD2; abundance: -; CDR3aa: CASSSDGLAGNEQFF; CDR3nt: TGTGCTAGCAGTTCCGACGGACTAGCGGGGAATGAGCAGTTCTTC
v_gene: TRBV29-1; j_gene: TRBJ2-3; d_gene: -; abundance: -; CDR3aa: CSGSYRADTQYF; CDR3nt: TGCAGCGGCAGCTACAGGGCAGATACGCAGTATTTT
v_gene: TRBV5-6; j_gene: TRBJ2-1; d_gene: -; abundance: -; CDR3aa: CASSAHLGNEQFF; CDR3nt: TGTGCCAGCAGCGCCCATCTAGGAAATGAGCAGTTCTTC
v_gene: TRBV18; j_gene: TRBJ2-1; d_gene: TRBD2; abundance: -; CDR3aa: CASSPNVQTSGYNEQFF; CDR3nt: TGTGCCAGCTCACCAAATGTGCAGACTAGCGGGTACAATGAGCAGTTCTTC
v_gene: TRBV29-1; j_gene: TRBJ2-7; d_gene: TRBD1; abundance: -; CDR3aa: CSVGQGANSYEQYF; CDR3nt: TGCAGCGTGGGACAGGGGGCTAACTCCTACGAGCAGTACTTC
v_gene: TRBV7-6; j_gene: TRBJ2-5; d_gene: -; abundance: -; CDR3aa: CASSLGRPGHETQYF; CDR3nt: TGTGCCAGCAGCTTAGGACGTCCAGGGCACGAGACCCAGTACTTC
v_gene: TRBV15; j_gene: TRBJ1-2; d_gene: TRBD1; abundance: once; CDR3aa: CATSRPGTDFNYGYTF; CDR3nt: TGTGCCACCAGCAGACCCGGGACAGACTTCAACTATGGCTACACCTTC
v_gene: TRBV7-3; j_gene: TRBJ2-7; d_gene: -; abundance: -; CDR3aa: CASSPRGGYEQYF; CDR3nt: TGTGCCAGCAGCCCCCGAGGGGGCTACGAGCAGTACTTC
v_gene: TRBV7-9; j_gene: TRBJ2-1; d_gene: -; abundance: once; CDR3aa: CASSFQVNSYNEQFF; CDR3nt: TGTGCCAGCAGCTTTCAGGTGAACTCCTACAATGAGCAGTTCTTC
v_gene: TRBV5-1; j_gene: TRBJ2-1; d_gene: TRBD2; abundance: -; CDR3aa: CASSSGTSFYEQFF; CDR3nt: TGCGCCAGCAGCTCCGGGACTAGTTTCTATGAGCAGTTCTTC
v_gene: TRBV6-2/TRBV6-3; j_gene: TRBJ2-1; d_gene: TRBD1; abundance: -; CDR3aa: CASSYRDRVFF; CDR3nt: TGTGCCAGCAGTTACCGGGACAGGGTGTTCTTC
v_gene: TRBV15; j_gene: TRBJ2-1; d_gene: TRBD1; abundance: -; CDR3aa: CATSRPSGTGNEQFF; CDR3nt: TGTGCCACCAGCAGGCCTTCCGGGACAGGCAATGAGCAGTTCTTC
v_gene: TRBV7-7; j_gene: TRBJ2-2; d_gene: -; abundance: once; CDR3aa: CASSNTVRNTGELFF; CDR3nt: TGTGCTAGCAGCAACACAGTTAGAAACACCGGGGAGCTGTTTTTT
v_gene: TRBV3-1/TRBV3-2; j_gene: TRBJ1-2; d_gene: -; abundance: -; CDR3aa: CASSQAPATGGYTF; CDR3nt: TGTGCCAGCAGCCAAGCCCCCGCAACAGGTGGCTACACCTTC
v_gene: TRBV19; j_gene: TRBJ2-1; d_gene: -; abundance: -; CDR3aa: CASAEVGGSYNEQFF; CDR3nt: TGTGCCAGTGCCGAAGTGGGGGGCTCCTACAATGAGCAGTTCTTC
v_gene: TRBV18; j_gene: TRBJ2-2; d_gene: TRBD1; abundance: -; CDR3aa: CASSWTGANTGELFF; CDR3nt: TGTGCCAGCTCATGGACAGGGGCCAACACCGGGGAGCTGTTTTTT
v_gene: TRBV12-5; j_gene: TRBJ1-1; d_gene: -; abundance: -; CDR3aa: CASGLTVNTEAFF; CDR3nt: TGTGCTAGTGGTTTGACGGTGAACACTGAAGCTTTCTTT
v_gene: TRBV6-1; j_gene: TRBJ2-2; d_gene: -; abundance: -; CDR3aa: CASSERAGRRTPGELFF; CDR3nt: TGTGCCAGCAGTGAAAGGGCGGGACGTCGAACACCCGGGGAGCTGTTTTTT
v_gene: TRBV12-3/TRBV12-4; j_gene: TRBJ2-2; d_gene: -; abundance: -; CDR3aa: CASSPQGGWLFF; CDR3nt: TGTGCCAGCAGTCCACAGGGCGGGTGGTTGTTTTTT
v_gene: TRBV6-5; j_gene: TRBJ2-3; d_gene: TRBD2; abundance: -; CDR3aa: CASRLTSGTTDTQYF; CDR3nt: TGTGCCAGCAGATTGACTAGCGGGACTACAGATACGCAGTATTTT
v_gene: TRBV2; j_gene: TRBJ2-7; d_gene: -; abundance: -; CDR3aa: CASNPPGSAYEQYF; CDR3nt: TGTGCCAGCAACCCCCCCGGGTCCGCCTACGAGCAGTACTTC
v_gene: TRBV5-6; j_gene: TRBJ2-1; d_gene: TRBD1; abundance: -; CDR3aa: CASSLWGQGAYNEQFF; CDR3nt: TGTGCCAGCAGCTTGTGGGGGCAGGGGGCTTACAATGAGCAGTTCTTC
v_gene: TRBV30; j_gene: TRBJ2-1; d_gene: -; abundance: once; CDR3aa: CAWSDGRVVYNEQFF; CDR3nt: TGTGCCTGGAGTGATGGCAGGGTCGTCTACAATGAGCAGTTCTTC
v_gene: TRBV18; j_gene: TRBJ2-7; d_gene: -; abundance: -; CDR3aa: CASSPRDSLAYEQYF; CDR3nt: TGTGCCAGCTCACCCCGGGATAGTCTCGCCTACGAGCAGTACTTC
v_gene: TRBV19; j_gene: TRBJ2-7; d_gene: -; abundance: -; CDR3aa: CASSMGGGGYEQYF; CDR3nt: TGTGCCAGTAGTATGGGGGGAGGAGGCTACGAGCAGTACTTC
v_gene: TRBV4-1; j_gene: TRBJ1-3; d_gene: -; abundance: -; CDR3aa: CASSQVWSWGPGSGNTIYF; CDR3nt: TGCGCCAGCAGCCAAGTCTGGAGTTGGGGGCCTGGGTCTGGAAACACCATATATTTT
v_gene: TRBV2; j_gene: TRBJ1-1; d_gene: -; abundance: -; CDR3aa: CASSERGVEAFF; CDR3nt: TGTGCCAGCAGTGAAAGGGGCGTTGAAGCTTTCTTT
v_gene: TRBV6-5; j_gene: TRBJ2-2; d_gene: TRBD2; abundance: -; CDR3aa: CASLRGLGWTGELFF; CDR3nt: TGTGCCAGCCTCCGGGGACTAGGGTGGACCGGGGAGCTGTTTTTT
v_gene: TRBV5-1; j_gene: TRBJ1-4; d_gene: -; abundance: -; CDR3aa: CASRLGATTFLNEKLFF; CDR3nt: TGCGCCAGCAGACTGGGAGCTACCACCTTTTTGAATGAAAAACTGTTTTTT
v_gene: TRBV6-5; j_gene: TRBJ1-5; d_gene: TRBD1; abundance: once; CDR3aa: CASSQGAGNQPQHF; CDR3nt: TGTGCCAGCAGTCAGGGGGCAGGCAATCAGCCCCAGCATTTT
v_gene: TRBV4-1; j_gene: TRBJ2-3; d_gene: TRBD2; abundance: -; CDR3aa: CASSQGEGEVTDTQYF; CDR3nt: TGCGCCAGCAGCCAAGGGGAGGGAGAGGTCACAGATACGCAGTATTTT